This T cell receptor beta chain was identified during a study of high-grade serous ovarian cancer treatment subgroups. Study-level points and caveats: Higher neoantigen levels went with greater TCR clonal relatedness. Different patients shared almost no repertoire; same-patient tumors shared roughly 0.11 to 0.8. Repertoire analysis covered CDR3 alone, not CDR1 or CDR2.

The tumor samples were collected prior to definitive surgery or chemotherapy. V lost 4 bases to trimming and J lost 3 bases, with 7 bases between them. The CDR3 totals 14 residues. Germline loops: CDR1 MNHEY, CDR2 SVGAGI. Comment on this clone: Its antigen is currently unknown.

The data were produced by immunoSEQ multiplex PCR, yet TCRdb's version contains in-frame clones alone and is incomplete. Here the sample spans roughly 7,700 clones, 70% to 85% being singletons. The sequence came from a human donor with high-grade serous ovarian cancer. Material for sequencing was tumor tissue. The V and J genes are TRBV6-5 and TRBJ2-6; no clear D gene. CDR3 coding DNA: TGTGCCAGCAGTTGGGGTATTGGGGCCAACGTCCTGACTTTC. Encoded protein: CASSWGIGANVLTF.